The source of this T cell receptor beta chain is a study of cytomegalovirus exposure and HLA in healthy donors. Trimming took 2 bases from V and 3 from J; bases not matched to a gene: 8. The germline V gene has CDR1 SGHTA and CDR2 FQGNSA. The CDR3 loop spans 16 amino acids. 13 Jbeta primers and 60 Vbeta primers were used for the PCR. Clones were read by immunoSEQ multiplex PCR, and TCRdb kept only the in-frame ones, dropping some. The sample carries about 160,000 clones, about 85% recorded once. The chain carries TRBV7-2 and TRBJ2-7; TRBD1 matches 9 bases. This sequence was found in a woman in her fifties or sixties in good health and CMV-seropositive. The source material was PBMCs. The CDR3 region has the DNA TGTGCCAGCAGCTTAATCCTGGACAGGGGAGACTACGAGCAGTACTTC. Translated, it gives CASSLILDRGDYEQYF.